The source of this TCR beta chain is a study of blood T cell repertoires in COVID-19. Study overall: Whether acute or convalescent, the COVID-19 samples came from the United States, Italy and Spain. Nucleic acid was either cDNA or gDNA, and it came from T cells, B-cell-depleted T cells, or PBMCs.

Authors' data handling: Estimates of nucleated cell counts were drawn from the amplification of reference gene primers. Here immunoSEQ multiplex PCR was the method, and the copy in TCRdb shows in-frame clones only, minus some. Clonal size and the V and J genes are those of that table, whereas D and trimming came from the DNA. Counted here are about 130,000 clones, approximately 83% occurring once; the ten biggest clones make up about 9.9%. Sample: peripheral blood. This TCR was recovered from a man in his forties with active or convalescent COVID-19.

CDR3 in DNA: TGTGCCAGCAGCCGCGGTAGTGGGGCTTTCTTT. This codes for CASSRGSGAFF. This chain links TRBV5-6 with TRBJ1-1; D is ambiguous. The germline V and J ends were trimmed by 4 bases and 11 bases, with 12 bases remaining between them. This CDR3 comprises 11 residues. The V gene's germline CDR1 is SGHDT and CDR2 YYEEEE.